This T cell receptor beta chain appears in the sequencing data of a study of blood T cells in healthy people across ages. Regarding the study as a whole: For the donors, CMV status was unknown and possibly confounded expanded clonotype changes. Estimates of total diversity, which came from one million sequenced T cells, were considered to be underestimates. Per-million-T-cell TCR beta diversity fell roughly linearly with age.

This clonotype was counted a single time. As yet, its antigen is unknown. Together with a sample-barcoded 5' primer, a J-beta primer mix was included in a second PCR lasting about 6 to 12 cycles. TCRdb fed the 5' RACE reads into MiXCR, producing one record per CDR3 protein. The data contain 500,000 to 700,000 distinct CDR3 sequences, about 30% of them singletons. Germline values: CDR1 KGHSH, CDR2 LQKENI. The CDR3 extends over 18 amino acids. The germline V and J ends were trimmed by 4 bases and 2 bases, with 22 bases remaining between them. The V gene is TRBV18, the J gene TRBJ2-3; D might be TRBD1 (6 bases). Material: blood. The source of this sequence is a woman of 80 years or more in good health. The CDR3 coding sequence is TGTGCCAGCTCACAAATAGACATTCTGGGGACACACACAGATACGCAGTATTTT. Translated, it gives CASSQIDILGTHTDTQYF.